This paragraph covers one TCR beta chain sequence. Trimming removed 0 bases from V and 5 bases from J, with 7 bases in between. CDR1 is SGHRS, CDR2 YFSETQ, per germline. This CDR3 region has 13 residues. The record originates from a study of blood T cell repertoires in COVID-19. Whole-study context: The United States, Italy and Spain provided the acute and convalescent COVID-19 samples.

In the source study's methods: Reference gene primers were amplified, and this amplification served to estimate nucleated cell counts. Sequencing was performed with immunoSEQ multiplex PCR; in TCRdb, only in-frame clones are kept and a portion is missing. The V and J calls and clone size were taken over from that table, and D and trimming were inferred from the DNA. The sample shows 250,000 to 300,000 clones, approximately 93% of them seen only once. The chain carries TRBV5-1 and TRBJ2-3; no clear D gene. The clonotype comes from a woman in her twenties or thirties with COVID-19, enrolled during active disease. The sequenced sample was peripheral blood. The CDR3, as DNA: TGCGCCAGCAGCTTGGCAATTTTAGATACGCAGTATTTT. Translating gives CASSLAILDTQYF.